The rows below give T cell receptor beta chains drawn from one sample of a study of CD8 T cells in ankylosing spondylitis. A single record per CDR3 protein comes from TCRdb applying MiXCR to the 5' RACE reads. Of 340,000 or so distinct CDR3 sequences in the sample, roughly 15% were seen once. The sequencing input was blood, either unsorted or a sorted T cell fraction (not recorded which). These receptors came from a male donor with ankylosing spondylitis or in good health (not recorded which). The CDR3 runs from the conserved cysteine through the conserved F or W.

j_call | v_call | cdr3_aa
TRBJ1-1 | TRBV20-1 | CSARDYGRHTNTEAFF
TRBJ2-3 | TRBV19 | CASSIRPTDTQYF
TRBJ1-2 | TRBV6-1 | CASSESAGRRSGYTF
TRBJ2-6 | TRBV5-1 | CASSTVQGSGANVLTF
TRBJ2-1 | TRBV7-2 | CASSPGGSRNEQFF
TRBJ1-3 | TRBV5-5 | CASSLDLLLPSGNTIYF
TRBJ1-1 | TRBV12-3/TRBV12-4 | CASRLMPVNTEAFF
TRBJ2-7 | TRBV14 | CASSQDLTSYEQYF
TRBJ1-1 | TRBV7-9 | CASTPGTVMNTEAFF
TRBJ2-1 | TRBV12-3/TRBV12-4 | CASSQSEQFF
TRBJ2-2 | TRBV29-1 | CSVEQGGQSANTGELFF
TRBJ1-1 | TRBV7-8 | CASSLGSGAVTEAFF
TRBJ2-2 | TRBV20-1 | CSARPVARHGELFF
TRBJ1-1 | TRBV29-1 | CSALGQLNTEAFF
TRBJ2-7 | TRBV6-5 | CASSYPLGGKSSYEQYF
TRBJ2-1 | TRBV9 | CASSPRSDPSYNEQFF
TRBJ2-5 | TRBV25-1 | CASSDPRGGLAETQYF
TRBJ2-7 | TRBV4-1 | CASSQNRGHEQYF
TRBJ1-5 | TRBV19 | CASSISRQSNQPQHF
TRBJ1-2 | TRBV5-5 | CASSVTGDYGYTF
TRBJ1-2 | TRBV7-9 | CASSPPGVGYTF
TRBJ1-1 | TRBV29-1 | CSVDGDRVTEAFF
TRBJ2-7 | TRBV29-1 | CSVVWAGREQYF
TRBJ1-2 | TRBV5-1 | CASGAGDGYGYTF
TRBJ2-2 | TRBV7-9 | CASSFLATTGELFF